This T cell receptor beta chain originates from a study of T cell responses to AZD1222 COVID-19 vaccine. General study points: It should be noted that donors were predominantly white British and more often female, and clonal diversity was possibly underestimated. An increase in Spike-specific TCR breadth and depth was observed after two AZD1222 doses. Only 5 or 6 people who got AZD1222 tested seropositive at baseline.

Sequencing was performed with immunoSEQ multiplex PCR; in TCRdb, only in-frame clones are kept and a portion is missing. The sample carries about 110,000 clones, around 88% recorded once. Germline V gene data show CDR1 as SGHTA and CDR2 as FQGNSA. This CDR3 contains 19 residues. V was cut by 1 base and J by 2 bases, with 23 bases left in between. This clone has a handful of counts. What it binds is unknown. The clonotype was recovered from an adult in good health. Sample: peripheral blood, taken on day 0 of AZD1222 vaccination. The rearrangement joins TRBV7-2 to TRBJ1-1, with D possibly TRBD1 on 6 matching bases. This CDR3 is CASSLGEDRSVKSNTEAFF. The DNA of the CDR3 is TGTGCCAGCAGCTTAGGGGAAGACAGGTCGGTCAAGAGTAACACTGAAGCTTTCTTT.